The 26 T cell receptor beta chains below were found in one sample sequenced in a study of beta chain features in type 1 diabetes. Reverse transcription of all isolated RNA meant that expressed TCRB transcripts were sequenced. Method: immunoSEQ multiplex PCR; TCRdb's copy keeps in-frame clones and lacks some. This table has about 180,000 clones, about 13% appearing once. Specimen: central memory CD4+ T cells from blood. These receptors came from a young woman in good health.

This clone was picked up a small number of times. This rearrangement joins TRBV6-5 to TRBJ2-7, with TRBD2 matching 7 bases. This CDR3 spans 12 amino acids. CDR1 MNHEY and CDR2 SVGAGI come from the germline V gene. With 2 bases clipped from V and 6 bases from J, the junction kept 1 base outside the gene matches. CDR3 sequence: CASSYRTSEQYF. CDR3 in DNA: TGTGCCAGCAGTTACAGGACTAGCGAGCAGTACTTC.

The sample holds a few counts of this clone. The genes are TRBV14 and TRBJ2-6; TRBD1 matches 9 bases. The germline gives CDR1 SGHDN, CDR2 FVKESK. V shed 0 bases and J 11 bases; nucleotides not matched to a gene: 5. The length of the CDR3 is 15 residues. CDR3 sequence: CASSQDGDRAYVLTF. CDR3 coding DNA: TGTGCCAGCAGCCAAGACGGGGACAGGGCGTACGTCCTGACTTTC.

The sample holds a few counts of this clone. Other nucleotide sequences from this sample produce the same CDR3. The chain couples TRBV6-5 to TRBJ2-7; TRBD1 aligns across 10 bases. Trimming took 4 bases from V and 3 from J; bases not matched to a gene: 6. CDR3 length: 15 amino acids. Germline loops: CDR1 MNHEY, CDR2 SVGAGI. The CDR3 bases are TGTGCCAGCAGTTCCACCGGGACAGGGGTCTACGAGCAGTACTTC. The encoded protein is CASSSTGTGVYEQYF.

This clone was seen more than once but under ten times. The CDR3 DNA sequence: TGTGCCTGCCGGACAGGGGGCTTGGGCAATCAGCCCCAGCATTTT. It encodes CACRTGGLGNQPQHF. The chain uses TRBV30 and TRBJ1-5, with 11 positions matching TRBD1. Germline CDR1 is GTSNPN and CDR2 is SVGIG (reference sequence). This CDR3 region has 15 residues. V lost 6 bases to trimming and J lost 2 bases; unmatched junction nucleotides: 6.

The chain uses TRBV15 and TRBJ1-2, with TRBD1 identical over 8 bases. This CDR3 contains 17 residues. The V gene end was trimmed by 0 bases and the J gene end by 5 bases; junction bases not matched to a gene: 11. The germline gives CDR1 LNHNV, CDR2 YYDKDF (reference sequence). The CDR3 nucleotides are TGTGCCACCAGCAGAGATCGGGGGACAGGTCTAGGGTATGGCTACACCTTC. Translating it yields CATSRDRGTGLGYGYTF.

The chain uses TRBV10-3 and TRBJ2-2, with D hard to call. Per germline, CDR1 ENHRY and CDR2 SYGVKD. The CDR3 spans 17 residues. The germline V and J ends were trimmed by 0 bases and 3 bases, with 14 bases remaining between them. CDR3 region: CAISESKTSQDTGELFF. The CDR3 bases are TGTGCCATCAGTGAGTCAAAGACTTCCCAAGACACCGGGGAGCTGTTTTTT.

The CDR3 nucleotides read TGTGCCAGCAGCTTCTCTGACCAGCGGAACAATGAGCAGTTCTTC. It codes for CASSFSDQRNNEQFF. This chain links TRBV7-3 with TRBJ2-1, with a weak D call TRBD2 (5 bases). This CDR3 spans 15 amino acids. CDR1 SGHTA and CDR2 FQGTGA come from the germline V gene. The V end was cut by 3 bases, the J end by 5 bases, with 14 bases between.

Only a few counts were recorded for this clone. The chain carries TRBV7-9 and TRBJ1-6, with D possibly matching TRBD1 (5 bases). Germline assignment: CDR1 SEHNR and CDR2 FQNEAQ (reference sequence). The CDR3 has 14 residues. Trimming shortened V by 1 base and J by 9 bases, and 10 bases separated the two germline ends. The CDR3 nucleotides read TGTGCCAGCAGCTTAGGCCAAACAGGTTCACCCCTCCACTTT. Translated, it gives CASSLGQTGSPLHF.

The chain is built from TRBV19 and TRBJ2-2; the match to TRBD1 covers 8 bases. CDR1 LNHDA and CDR2 SQIVND come from the germline V gene (reference sequence). This CDR3 comprises 18 residues. The J segment lost 0 bases and the V segment lost 7 bases, leaving 13 bases of the junction unmatched. CDR3 sequence (DNA): TGTGCCAGTACTCCACGGAGGACAGGGTCGGCGAACACCGGGGAGCTGTTTTTT. Protein: CASTPRRTGSANTGELFF.

This chain uses TRBV7-9 with TRBJ2-1; D call uncertain. The CDR3 is 12 amino acids. The germline CDR1 and CDR2 sequences are SEHNR and FQNEAQ (reference sequence). Trimming took off 0 bases at V and 8 bases at J, with 5 bases between the two ends. The CDR3 nucleotides read TGTGCCAGCAGCTTAGCGGGCTATGAGCAGTTCTTC. This encodes CASSLAGYEQFF.

This clone has a handful of counts. This sequence joins TRBV30 and TRBJ2-7; 7 positions agree with TRBD2. The CDR3 totals 14 residues. The germline gives CDR1 GTSNPN, CDR2 SVGIG (reference sequence). V shed 7 bases, J shed 3 bases, and the junction held 12 bases outside the gene matches. DNA for the CDR3: TGTGCCTACGTCGACCTGGCGGGAGTCTACGAGCAGTACTTC. Translating it yields CAYVDLAGVYEQYF.

The rearrangement links TRBV7-3 to TRBJ1-1, with D maybe TRBD1 (6 bases). The germline gives CDR1 SGHTA, CDR2 FQGTGA. V dropped 4 bases and J dropped 4 bases, with 10 bases sitting between them. This CDR3 is built from 13 residues. Here the CDR3 reads CASSSQGTTEAFF. The CDR3 DNA reads as TGTGCCAGCAGCTCACAGGGTACCACTGAAGCTTTCTTT.

The chain recombines TRBV30 with TRBJ2-1, with TRBD2 matching over 9 bases. This CDR3 comprises 14 residues. From germline, CDR1 is GTSNPN and CDR2 SVGIG (reference sequence). The V segment lost 0 bases and the J segment 10 bases; nucleotides outside the gene matches: 7. CDR3 DNA sequence: TGTGCCTGGAGTGTACGTGGCGGGAGGGTCGAGCAGTTCTTC. Translating gives CAWSVRGGRVEQFF.

This clone came up a few times. The chain is built from TRBV4-2 and TRBJ2-2; D unclear. The germline V gene has CDR1 LGHNA and CDR2 YNFKEQ. V lost 1 base and J 2 bases, leaving 5 bases between the germline ends. The length of the CDR3 is 14 residues. The DNA for the CDR3 is TGTGCCAGCAGCCAAGGGCATAACACCGGGGAGCTGTTTTTT. Its protein product is CASSQGHNTGELFF.

This clone has only a few counts. The V and J genes are TRBV4-2 and TRBJ2-5; the match to TRBD2 covers 9 bases. Germline V gene sequence: CDR1 LGHNA, CDR2 YNFKEQ. V shed 4 bases and J 1 base; nucleotides not matched to a gene: 13. There are 18 residues in the CDR3. The CDR3 sequence is CASSPLGRSGRTQETQYF. DNA for the CDR3: TGTGCCAGCAGCCCACTGGGTCGTAGCGGGAGAACCCAAGAGACCCAGTACTTC.

This clone was picked up a small number of times. V and J are TRBV30 and TRBJ1-1; TRBD1 might be the D (5 bases). V was shortened by 3 bases and J by 0 bases, with 26 bases between the two germline ends. Germline V lookup: CDR1 GTSNPN, CDR2 SVGIG (reference sequence). CDR3 length: 19 residues. The CDR3 here is CAWRSLGFRGGGMNTEAFF. CDR3 in DNA: TGTGCCTGGAGAAGCTTAGGATTCCGGGGCGGGGGGATGAACACTGAAGCTTTCTTT.

This clone was found a few times. The rearrangement links TRBV7-2 to TRBJ1-3; weak D call: TRBD1 (5 bases). Trimming cost V 5 bases and J 3 bases, with 14 bases left between them. Germline CDR1 is SGHTA and CDR2 is FQGNSA. The CDR3 runs to 15 residues. DNA for the CDR3: TGTGCCAGCAGCCTAATTGCGGGGGGTGGAAACACCATATATTTT. It is translated as CASSLIAGGGNTIYF.

The chain uses TRBV6-6 and TRBJ1-2; the match to TRBD1 covers 11 bases. CDR3 length: 14 amino acids. Germline V gene sequence: CDR1 MNHNY, CDR2 SVGAGI (reference sequence). V gave up 7 bases and J gave up 4 bases; unmatched junction bases: 5. The CDR3 DNA reads as TGTGCCAGCACTCTGGGACAGGGGGGCTATGGCTACACCTTC. It encodes CASTLGQGGYGYTF.

The chain recombines TRBV6-5 with TRBJ1-2; the D is unclear. This CDR3 has 16 residues. Trimming shortened V by 0 bases and J by 0 bases, and 11 bases separated the two germline ends. Germline V gives CDR1 MNHEY, CDR2 SVGAGI. The CDR3 here is CASSYSAGLANYGYTF. CDR3 coding DNA: TGTGCCAGCAGTTACTCTGCCGGGTTAGCTAACTATGGCTACACCTTC.

This clone was found a few times. The chain combines TRBV29-1 with TRBJ1-1; maybe TRBD1 (6 bases). V lost 5 bases, J lost 4 bases, and 11 bases lay in between. The CDR3 spans 12 residues. Germline loops: CDR1 SQVTM, CDR2 ANQGSEA. The CDR3 bases are TGCAGCGTTCAGGGGCTGAGCACTGAAGCTTTCTTT. Its protein product is CSVQGLSTEAFF.

The CDR3 DNA is TGCAGCGTTGAAGATCTTGCGGGAGGGAGAGAGCAGTACTTC. This codes for CSVEDLAGGREQYF. The chain combines TRBV29-1 with TRBJ2-7; 9 positions match TRBD2. Germline loops: CDR1 SQVTM, CDR2 ANQGSEA. Germline trimming cut 0 bases from V and 7 bases from J; bases unmatched to any gene: 7. This CDR3 spans 14 amino acids.

This chain uses TRBV30 with TRBJ2-1; the D gene is possibly TRBD1 (6 bases). Germline V gene data show CDR1 as GTSNPN and CDR2 as SVGIG (reference sequence). The V end was cut by 2 bases, the J end by 6 bases, with 20 bases between. This CDR3 has 16 residues. The CDR3 loop reads CAWSKFTGYGGNEQFF. CDR3 nucleotides: TGTGCCTGGAGTAAATTTACAGGGTATGGGGGCAATGAGCAGTTCTTC.

This chain connects TRBV6-6 to TRBJ1-1; no definite D call. The CDR3 is 14 amino acids. V lost 7 bases and J 0 bases, leaving 12 bases between the germline ends. The V gene's germline CDR1 is MNHNY and CDR2 SVGAGI (reference sequence). The CDR3 DNA is TGTGCCAGCATCCCGTTGTCCTTGAACACTGAAGCTTTCTTT. Translating gives CASIPLSLNTEAFF.

The CDR3, as DNA: TGTGCCAGCTCACTAGGACAGGGGAGGACCTACGAGCAGTACTTC. Protein: CASSLGQGRTYEQYF. The V call is TRBV18, the J call TRBJ2-7; 9 nucleotides match TRBD1. J was trimmed by 2 bases and V by 4 bases; bases with no gene match: 6. Germline-derived CDR1 and CDR2 are KGHSH and LQKENI. CDR3 length equals 15 residues.

The rearrangement links TRBV6-5 to TRBJ2-7, with TRBD1 matching over 10 bases. The junction had 2 bases not matched to a gene; V was cut back by 0 bases and J by 3 bases. This CDR3 is 15 amino acids long. From germline, CDR1 is MNHEY and CDR2 SVGAGI. The chain's CDR3 is CASSYSWTGGYEQYF. The CDR3 DNA is TGTGCCAGCAGTTACTCCTGGACAGGGGGCTACGAGCAGTACTTC.

The chain links TRBV29-1 to TRBJ2-7, with TRBD1 identical over 9 bases. V shed 5 bases and J 6 bases; nucleotides not matched to a gene: 8. The CDR3 runs to 13 residues. Germline V gene data show CDR1 as SQVTM and CDR2 as ANQGSEA. DNA of the CDR3: TGCAGCGTTTGCCCGGGACAGGGACTCGAGCAGTACTTC. It specifies CSVCPGQGLEQYF.